Below, 32 T cell receptor beta chains from the same sample are listed, as sequenced in a study of blood T cells in healthy people across ages. It was with a sample-barcoded 5' primer and a J-beta primer mix that a second PCR of roughly 6 to 12 cycles was run. TCRdb re-called the 5' RACE reads with MiXCR, one entry per CDR3 protein. The sample lists over 500,000 distinct CDR3 sequences, about 29% occurring once. These data were likewise used in another study, on T cells of mothers and their children.

The sample taken for sequencing was blood. The receptors here all came from a boy aged 2 to 9 in good health.

The chain couples TRBV7-9 to TRBJ1-5, with 8 bases matching TRBD1. The CDR3 contains 14 residues. Germline CDR1 reads SEHNR; CDR2 reads FQNEAQ (reference sequence). V lost 1 base to trimming and J lost 6 bases; unmatched junction nucleotides: 2. CDR3 residues: CASSLGTGRQPQHF. The CDR3 DNA reads as TGTGCCAGCAGCTTAGGGACAGGGCGTCAGCCCCAGCATTTT.

In this sample, this clonotype turned up a few times. CDR3 protein: CSVDIPRNTGSGYEQYF. Written as DNA, the CDR3 is TGCAGCGTTGATATCCCACGCAACACAGGGTCAGGGTACGAGCAGTACTTC. The chain combines TRBV29-1 with TRBJ2-7; D possibly corresponds to TRBD1 (6 bases). The V gene lost 3 bases and the J gene lost 4 bases, with 25 bases spanning the gap. CDR1 is SQVTM and CDR2 is ANQGSEA in the germline V gene. The CDR3 contains 17 residues.

The chain links TRBV27 to TRBJ2-5; D could derive from TRBD1 or TRBD2 (5 bases each). This CDR3 region has 13 residues. Trimming removed 0 bases from V and 6 bases from J, with 8 bases in between. Germline CDR1 reads MNHEY; CDR2 reads SMNVEV (reference sequence). CDR3 coding DNA: TGTGCCAGCAGTTTATCTGGGGGAAAGACCCAGTACTTC. Translation: CASSLSGGKTQYF.

This chain uses TRBV2 with TRBJ2-5, with D possibly being TRBD2 (6 bases). V lost 7 bases and J lost 5, with 17 bases in between. Germline loops: CDR1 SNHLY, CDR2 FYNNEI. This CDR3 is built from 14 residues. CDR3 residues: CASTDGSNWETQYF. The CDR3 bases are TGTGCCAGCACTGACGGGAGTAACTGGGAGACCCAGTACTTC.

The gene calls are TRBV5-1 and TRBJ2-5; possibly TRBD2 for D (6 bases). Matching the DNA end better, TRBJ2-7 makes the J call doubtful. The germline V gene encodes CDR1 SGHRS and CDR2 YFSETQ. This CDR3 is 13 amino acids long. CDR3 sequence: CASSDSGFYEQYF. DNA for the CDR3: TGCGCCAGCAGCGACAGCGGGTTCTACGAGCAGTACTTC.

In its sample, this clonotype was seen a few times. This chain connects TRBV7-8 to TRBJ1-2, with 10 bases aligning to TRBD1. V lost 5 bases to trimming and J lost 4 bases; unmatched junction nucleotides: 7. From germline, CDR1 is SGHVS and CDR2 FQNEAQ. The CDR3 is 15 amino acids. CDR3: CASSPPGQGRYGYTF. DNA for the CDR3: TGTGCCAGCAGCCCGCCGGGACAGGGGCGCTATGGCTACACCTTC.

The rearrangement joins TRBV20-1 to TRBJ1-4, with no clear D. The germline V gene encodes CDR1 DFQATT and CDR2 SNEGSKA (reference sequence). V lost 4 bases and J 8 bases, leaving 14 bases between the germline ends. The CDR3 covers 13 residues. CDR3 coding DNA: TGCAGTGCTATTTGGGGTGTCGGGGAAAAACTGTTTTTT. It yields the protein CSAIWGVGEKLFF.

The chain joins TRBV6-2 or TRBV6-3 to TRBJ2-1; no reliable D call. The DNA matches TRBJ2-7 better at its end, which makes the J call doubtful. The CDR3 extends over 13 amino acids. CDR1 is MNHEY and CDR2 is SVGEGT in the germline V gene. This CDR3 reads CASSPRRTHEQYF. CDR3 DNA sequence: TGTGCCAGCAGTCCCCGTCGGACGCACGAGCAGTACTTC.

This clonotype was counted a few times. The chain combines TRBV27 with TRBJ2-1, with TRBD2 matching over 7 bases. Germline CDR1 and CDR2: MNHEY and SMNVEV (reference sequence). Losses at the gene ends were 8 bases for V and 4 bases for J; bases not matched to a gene: 8. CDR3 size: 14 residues. The CDR3 is CASRLAVRYNEQFF. CDR3 sequence (DNA): TGTGCCAGCCGGCTAGCGGTGAGGTACAATGAGCAGTTCTTC.

The chain is built from TRBV6-5 and TRBJ2-5, with D maybe TRBD1 (6 bases). The end of the DNA is better explained by TRBJ2-7, so the J call may be wrong. The CDR3 spans 13 residues. The germline gives CDR1 MNHEY, CDR2 SVGAGI. The CDR3 here is CASSYPGTPEQYF. The CDR3 nucleotides read TGTGCCAGCAGTTACCCCGGGACACCCGAGCAGTACTTC.

CDR3 DNA sequence: TGTGCCTGGAGTGTACAAGGTATTAACTATGGCTACACCTTC. It yields the protein CAWSVQGINYGYTF. The rearrangement joins TRBV30 to TRBJ1-2, with D uncertain. CDR3 length equals 14 residues. The germline V gene has CDR1 GTSNPN and CDR2 SVGIG (reference sequence). V dropped 0 bases and J dropped 1 base, with 9 bases sitting between them.

V is TRBV11-2 and J is TRBJ1-2; D is unresolved. The germline gives CDR1 SGHAT, CDR2 FQNNGV. There are 12 residues in the CDR3. V was clipped by 7 bases and J by 6 bases, with 12 bases between them. Written as DNA, the CDR3 is TGTGCCAGCAACCCCGGGGTGGATGGCTACACCTTC. Translation: CASNPGVDGYTF.

This clonotype appeared a few times. CDR3: CSARDRADYEQYF. CDR3 sequence (DNA): TGCAGTGCTAGAGATCGCGCTGACTACGAGCAGTACTTC. The chain uses TRBV20-1 and TRBJ2-7; D is unclear. The V end lost 0 bases, the J end lost 3 bases, and 9 bases lay between the germline ends. CDR1 and CDR2 from the germline V gene are DFQATT and SNEGSKA (reference sequence). CDR3 size: 13 residues.

This clonotype was seen a handful of times. J is TRBJ1-1 and V is TRBV6-6; D unresolved. The CDR3 loop spans 14 amino acids. Germline V gives CDR1 MNHNY, CDR2 SVGAGI (reference sequence). Trimming cost V 8 bases and J 2 bases, with 15 bases left between them. DNA for the CDR3: TGTGCCAGCGGGCCGTCCTTCGGAAACACTGAAGCTTTCTTT. This codes for CASGPSFGNTEAFF.

The V and J genes are TRBV29-1 and TRBJ1-2, with a possible D match to TRBD1 (5 bases). The CDR3 covers 12 residues. The germline V gene has CDR1 SQVTM and CDR2 ANQGSEA. Trimming stripped 6 bases from V and 8 bases from J, with 16 bases between. The CDR3 DNA is TGCAGCGTAGGGGCTCTGAGGTCGGGCTACACCTTC. Encoded protein: CSVGALRSGYTF.

The chain employs TRBV2 and TRBJ1-3; 7 bases map to TRBD1. The CDR3 has 16 amino acids. V gave up 7 bases and J gave up 0 bases; unmatched junction bases: 9. Germline CDR1 SNHLY, CDR2 FYNNEI. The CDR3 reads CASILDRTISGNTIYF. CDR3 DNA: TGTGCCAGCATCTTGGACAGGACCATCTCTGGAAACACCATATATTTT.

This clonotype was seen only a few times. The CDR3 spells CASSPPVGDRVYNEQFF. The CDR3 nucleotides read TGTGCCAGCAGCCCACCAGTGGGGGACAGGGTGTACAATGAGCAGTTCTTC. V is TRBV3-1 and J is TRBJ2-1, with TRBD1 matching over 9 bases. The germline gives CDR1 LGHDT, CDR2 YNNKEL (reference sequence). CDR3 length equals 17 residues. V lost 4 bases and J lost 4; bases outside the gene matches: 11.

V is TRBV2 and J is TRBJ2-7; 9 bases match TRBD1. The ends lost 8 bases at V and 7 bases at J; junction bases unmatched: 15. This CDR3 region has 15 residues. Germline loops: CDR1 SNHLY, CDR2 FYNNEI. CDR3 sequence reads: CASSLPGQGSSEQYF. The CDR3 DNA reads TGTGCCAGCTCCCTTCCGGGACAGGGTTCGAGTGAGCAGTACTTC.

This clonotype was seen more than once but under ten times. The gene calls are TRBV29-1 and TRBJ1-2; D is ambiguous. CDR1 and CDR2 (germline): SQVTM, ANQGSEA. V was pared by 3 bases and J by 3 bases, with 11 bases between. The CDR3 has 13 amino acids. The CDR3 sequence: CSVEEIRDYGYTF. CDR3 DNA: TGCAGCGTTGAGGAGATTAGAGACTATGGCTACACCTTC.

This clonotype was picked up a small number of times. The V call is TRBV27, the J call TRBJ2-7; D uncertain. The CDR3 covers 13 residues. Trimming shortened V by 6 bases and J by 4 bases, and 13 bases separated the two germline ends. Per germline, CDR1 MNHEY and CDR2 SMNVEV (reference sequence). The CDR3 DNA reads TGTGCCAGCAGCACCTATCCGCGGTACGAGCAGTACTTC. This codes for CASSTYPRYEQYF.

This clonotype was detected only a few times. The V call is TRBV27, the J call TRBJ2-7; no reliable D call. V lost 8 bases and J 1 base, leaving 15 bases between the germline ends. The CDR3 is 14 residues long. Germline V lookup: CDR1 MNHEY, CDR2 SMNVEV (reference sequence). The DNA of the CDR3 is TGTGCCAGCGCGCCCGTGCCCAGTTCCTACGAGCAGTACTTC. It is translated as CASAPVPSSYEQYF.

This clonotype was observed a few times. CDR3 sequence (DNA): TGTGCCAGCAGCTTTCCGGACAGGGTAGACATTCAGTACTTC. Its protein is CASSFPDRVDIQYF. This sequence joins TRBV7-2 and TRBJ2-4, with 8 nucleotides matching TRBD1. Germline-derived CDR1 and CDR2 are SGHTA and FQGNSA. This CDR3 contains 14 residues. Unmatched junction bases numbered 6, after V lost 3 bases and J lost 8 bases.

In its sample, this clonotype was seen a few times. The chain couples TRBV12-3 or TRBV12-4 to TRBJ1-1; 8 nucleotides match TRBD1. This CDR3 has 14 residues. The junction had 9 bases not matched to a gene; V was cut back by 7 bases and J by 5 bases. The CDR3 DNA reads TGTGCCAGCACCTCCGTCGGGACAGGAACTGAAGCTTTCTTT. It yields the protein CASTSVGTGTEAFF.

The genes are TRBV3-1 and TRBJ1-2, with a weak D call TRBD1 (5 bases). This CDR3 comprises 13 residues. Per germline, CDR1 LGHDT and CDR2 YNNKEL (reference sequence). V lost 6 bases, J lost 3 bases, and 11 bases lay in between. CDR3 in DNA: TGTGCCAGCAGGTTAACAGGAGACTATGGCTACACCTTC. Its translation: CASRLTGDYGYTF.

This clonotype was found a few times. The chain carries TRBV3-1 and TRBJ1-6; no reliable D call. V lost 3 bases, J lost 9 bases, and 6 bases lay in between. The CDR3 length is 12 residues. Germline CDR1 is LGHDT and CDR2 is YNNKEL (reference sequence). The CDR3: CASSQGSSPLHF. The CDR3 nucleotides read TGTGCCAGCAGCCAGGGGAGTTCACCCCTCCACTTT.

The chain is built from TRBV14 and TRBJ2-1, with D possibly TRBD2 on 5 matching bases. The CDR3 has 16 residues. Trimming removed 6 bases at V and 0 bases at J, with 15 bases between. Germline CDR1 SGHDN, CDR2 FVKESK. The DNA for the CDR3 is TGTGCCAGCAGTCCTAAGCGGTTGGGCTCCTACAATGAGCAGTTCTTC. It translates to CASSPKRLGSYNEQFF.

The chain joins TRBV29-1 to TRBJ2-2; D is possibly TRBD1 (6 bases). CDR3 length equals 16 residues. Germline V gene data show CDR1 as SQVTM and CDR2 as ANQGSEA. V lost 0 bases, J lost 2 bases, and 13 bases lay in between. This CDR3 reads CSVEDPIRGNTGELFF. For the CDR3, the DNA is TGCAGCGTTGAAGATCCCATCAGGGGCAACACCGGGGAGCTGTTTTTT.

The V call is TRBV20-1, the J call TRBJ1-1; 7 bases fit TRBD1. In germline, CDR1 is DFQATT, CDR2 SNEGSKA (reference sequence). V lost 3 bases and J lost 6; bases outside the gene matches: 10. This CDR3 comprises 14 residues. CDR3 nucleotides: TGCAGTGCTAGGCCAGGGGGGGGTCGGTCTGAAGCTTTCTTT. Protein sequence: CSARPGGGRSEAFF.

This clonotype was counted a few times. The chain couples TRBV7-9 to TRBJ2-7, with a tentative D call TRBD1 (5 bases). Per germline, CDR1 SEHNR and CDR2 FQNEAQ (reference sequence). This CDR3 has 15 residues. The V end was cut by 2 bases, the J end by 1 base, with 12 bases between. The CDR3 DNA sequence: TGTGCCAGCAGCTTACGCCGCCAGGGTTCCTACGAGCAGTACTTC. Residues: CASSLRRQGSYEQYF.

This sequence joins TRBV5-1 and TRBJ2-5; TRBD1 matches at 8 bases. The CDR3 has 15 amino acids. With 3 bases clipped from V and 2 bases from J, the junction kept 6 bases outside the gene matches. The germline CDR1 and CDR2 sequences are SGHRS and YFSETQ. CDR3 in DNA: TGCGCCAGCAGCTCGGGACAGGCAAAACAAGAGACCCAGTACTTC. Protein sequence: CASSSGQAKQETQYF.

This clonotype was picked up a small number of times. The CDR3 spells CASSFGTGYGNEQFF. The CDR3 bases are TGTGCCAGCAGCTTCGGGACAGGGTATGGGAATGAGCAGTTCTTC. The chain has TRBV7-2 and TRBJ2-5; TRBD1 aligns across 9 bases. With the DNA end fitting TRBJ2-1 better, the J assignment may be wrong. The CDR3 is 15 amino acids. Germline V gene data show CDR1 as SGHTA and CDR2 as FQGNSA.

The chain links TRBV20-1 to TRBJ2-5, with 9 positions matching TRBD2. Gene TRBJ2-7 matches the end of the DNA better, so the J call may be wrong. Germline loops: CDR1 DFQATT, CDR2 SNEGSKA (reference sequence). The CDR3 has 15 residues. CDR3 DNA sequence: TGCAGTGCTAGAGATCTCGCTAGCGGGGCCTACGAGCAGTACTTC. Protein sequence: CSARDLASGAYEQYF.